This T cell receptor beta chain is from a study of neurological immune-mediated disorders. A 10-nucleotide random UMI tagged transcripts in template-switch 5'RACE cDNA synthesis. Each CDR3 protein is one row after TCRdb ran MiXCR on the 5' RACE reads. This table holds 45,000 to 50,000 distinct CDR3 sequences, 20% to 30% found once. The sequence derives from a woman between 70 and 85 years old in good health. The sequenced sample was PBMCs.

The CDR3 is CSVKLSLAETDTQYF. In DNA, the CDR3 is TGCAGCGTTAAATTATCTTTGGCAGAAACAGATACGCAGTATTTT. The V call is TRBV29-1, the J call TRBJ2-3; D is uncertain. V lost 5 bases and J lost 3, with 18 bases in between. This CDR3 has 15 residues. Germline V gene lookup returns CDR1 SQVTM and CDR2 ANQGSEA.